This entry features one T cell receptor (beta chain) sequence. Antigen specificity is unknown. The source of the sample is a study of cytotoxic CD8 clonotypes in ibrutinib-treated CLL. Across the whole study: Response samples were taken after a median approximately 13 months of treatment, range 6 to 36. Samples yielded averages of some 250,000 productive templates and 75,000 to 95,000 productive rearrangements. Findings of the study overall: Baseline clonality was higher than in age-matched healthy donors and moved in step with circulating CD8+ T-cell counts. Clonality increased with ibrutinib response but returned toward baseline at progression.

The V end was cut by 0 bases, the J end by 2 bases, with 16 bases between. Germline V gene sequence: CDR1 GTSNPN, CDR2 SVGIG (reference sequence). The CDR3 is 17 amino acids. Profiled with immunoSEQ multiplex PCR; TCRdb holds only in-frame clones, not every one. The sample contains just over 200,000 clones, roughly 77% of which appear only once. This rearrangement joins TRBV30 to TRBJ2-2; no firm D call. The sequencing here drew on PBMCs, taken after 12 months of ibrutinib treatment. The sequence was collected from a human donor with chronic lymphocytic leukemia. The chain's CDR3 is CAWSVPQLSSNTGELFF. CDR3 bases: TGTGCCTGGAGTGTCCCCCAGCTGAGTTCAAACACCGGGGAGCTGTTTTTT.